A single sample is the source of the 11 T cell receptor beta chains below, sequenced in a study of Ad26.COV2.S vaccination and SARS-CoV-2 variants. Treatment defined: some 19 received Ad26.COV2.S at low or high dose, single or two shots; 5 received placebo; per-sample allocation not given. Day 63 after the first vaccine or placebo injection was the time point for sampling. Profiled with immunoSEQ multiplex PCR; TCRdb holds only in-frame clones, not every one. The repertoire holds around 250,000 clones, with 87% as singletons. Here the sequenced sample was peripheral blood, taken in a trial of Ad26.COV2.S vaccine versus placebo. These TCRs come from a person aged 18-65 years who received the Ad26.COV2.S COVID-19 vaccine or a placebo.

The rearrangement joins TRBV7-8 to TRBJ2-5; tentatively, D is TRBD2 (6 bases). CDR3 size: 16 residues. Germline-derived CDR1 and CDR2 are SGHVS and FQNEAQ. V lost 8 bases to trimming and J lost 6 bases, with 25 bases between them. For the CDR3, the DNA is TGTGCCAGCGAGCTTAGTTTAGGACTAACGTGGAAGACCCAGTACTTC. Protein sequence: CASELSLGLTWKTQYF.

In this sample, this clone turned up many times. This chain links TRBV5-1 with TRBJ1-3; no definite D call. CDR3 length equals 12 residues. Germline V CDR1 and CDR2: SGHRS, YFSETQ. V was trimmed by 7 bases and J by 1 base, leaving 6 bases between them. CDR3 coding DNA: TGCGCCAGCCTCTCGTCTGGAAACACCATATATTTT. Translation gives CASLSSGNTIYF.

V usage is TRBV24-1 and J usage is TRBJ1-2; the D gene is possibly TRBD1 (6 bases). The ends were cut back, 4 bases at V and 6 bases at J, with 11 bases in the middle. The germline CDR1 and CDR2 sequences are KGHDR and SFDVKD. CDR3 length equals 13 residues. CDR3 residues: CATSESPGDGYTF. CDR3 coding DNA: TGTGCCACCAGTGAATCCCCAGGGGATGGCTACACCTTC.

The CDR3: CTSSQNPPGQGAKEETQYF. The CDR3 DNA is TGCACCAGCAGCCAAAATCCTCCGGGACAGGGGGCAAAGGAAGAGACCCAGTACTTC. The chain has TRBV1 and TRBJ2-5; the DNA was not used to check the table's D call, TRBD1. TRBV1 is noted as a pseudogene. The CDR3 runs 19 residues.

The rearrangement uses TRBV7-2 and TRBJ1-2; TRBD1 matches at 7 bases. The CDR3 runs 13 residues. CDR1 and CDR2 from the germline V gene are SGHTA and FQGNSA. V was pared by 3 bases and J by 8 bases, with 6 bases of the junction left unmatched. Here the CDR3 reads CASSFPTGYGYTF. Written as DNA, the CDR3 is TGTGCCAGCAGCTTTCCGACAGGGTACGGCTACACCTTC. Full variable domain (outside the CDR3, taken from reference TRBV7-2 and TRBJ1-2): GAGVSQSPSNKVTEKGKDVELRCDPISGHTALYWYRQSLGQGLEFLIYFQGNSAPDKSGLPSDRFSAERTGGSVSTLTIQRTQQEDSAVYLCASSFPTGYGYTFGSGTRLTVV.

The rearrangement links TRBV7-9 to TRBJ2-1, with D hard to call. The V gene lost 3 bases and the J gene lost 3 bases, with 6 bases spanning the gap. This CDR3 spans 13 amino acids. Germline V gene data show CDR1 as SEHNR and CDR2 as FQNEAQ (reference sequence). The CDR3 sequence is CASSFDIYNEQFF. CDR3 sequence (DNA): TGTGCCAGCAGCTTCGACATCTACAATGAGCAGTTCTTC.

This chain links TRBV14 with TRBJ2-1; 10 nucleotides agree with TRBD2. The V segment lost 2 bases and the J segment 5 bases; nucleotides outside the gene matches: 6. This CDR3 region has 16 residues. CDR1 and CDR2 (germline): SGHDN, FVKESK. CDR3 in DNA: TGTGCCAGCAGCCAAATAGCGGGGGGCCTGGACAATGAGCAGTTCTTC. This codes for CASSQIAGGLDNEQFF.

This chain connects TRBV7-8 to TRBJ2-1; D is undetermined. V shed 2 bases and J shed 2 bases, with 4 bases lying between them. Germline CDR1 and CDR2: SGHVS and FQNEAQ. This CDR3 region has 13 residues. CDR3 nucleotide sequence: TGTGCCAGCAGCTTAACAGCCTACAATGAGCAGTTCTTC. Translated, it gives CASSLTAYNEQFF.

The chain recombines TRBV7-2 with TRBJ2-3, with D uncertain. Per germline, CDR1 SGHTA and CDR2 FQGNSA. The CDR3 is made up of 12 amino acids. V was trimmed by 1 base and J by 9 bases, leaving 8 bases between them. The CDR3 coding sequence is TGTGCCAGCAGCTTAGACGGGTTCACGCAGTATTTT. Protein product: CASSLDGFTQYF.

V is TRBV18 and J is TRBJ2-2; D is perhaps TRBD2 (6 bases). Germline V gene data show CDR1 as KGHSH and CDR2 as LQKENI. V was cut by 3 bases and J by 5 bases, with 19 bases left in between. The CDR3 has 17 residues. The chain's CDR3 is CASSPARSAGVTGELFF. As DNA, the CDR3 is TGTGCCAGCTCACCCGCCCGGTCAGCGGGTGTTACCGGGGAGCTGTTTTTT. Supplemented by reference TRBV18 and TRBJ2-2, the full variable domain reads NAGVMQNPRHLVRRRGQEARLRCSPMKGHSHVYWYRQLPEEGLKFMVYLQKENIIDESGMPKERFSAEFPKEGPSILRIQQVVRGDSAAYFCASSPARSAGVTGELFFGEGSRLTVL.

The rearrangement uses TRBV7-9 and TRBJ1-6; D perhaps matches TRBD1 (5 bases). CDR3 length: 14 amino acids. V gave up 7 bases and J gave up 8 bases, with 15 bases separating them. Germline V gene lookup returns CDR1 SEHNR and CDR2 FQNEAQ (reference sequence). The CDR3 loop reads CASTFRENDSPLHF. DNA for the CDR3: TGTGCCAGCACCTTCAGGGAGAATGATTCACCCCTCCACTTT.